This T cell receptor beta chain was identified during a study of control samples from healthy donors and cancer patients. Data came from immunoSEQ multiplex PCR; TCRdb stores just in-frame clones and leaves some out. The repertoire holds about 95,000 clones, with about nine tenths as singletons. The TCR sequence derives from a woman in her 70s in good health. What was sequenced was blood.

CDR3 loop: CASSTYRGSMETQYF. The CDR3 nucleotides read TGTGCCAGCAGCACGTATCGGGGGTCTATGGAGACCCAGTACTTC. The chain carries TRBV5-4 and TRBJ2-5; the D gene is possibly TRBD2 (6 bases). From germline, CDR1 is SGHNT and CDR2 YYREEE (reference sequence). CDR3 length: 15 amino acids. Trimming left V 4 bases short and J 5 bases short, with 18 bases between.